A single sample is the source of the 24 T cell receptor beta chains below, sequenced in a study of shared clonotypes between healthy human individuals (dated by TCRdb to about 2020). Preparation of the library involved the immunoSEQ multiplex PCR assay. As stored in TCRdb, this immuneACCESS dataset retains in-frame rearrangements with V and J assigned. A fraction of the clones does not appear; measured against another copy, unresolved V genes explain less than half of the discrepancy, and the remainder lacks a known reason. Recorded for this sample are approximately 2.4 million clones; about 94% of them occurred a single time. The ten largest clones take up around 0.13% of the sample. The sample consisted of naive CD4+ T cells sorted from blood. Reading the label with the study, this specimen's cell subset or site is: CD45RA+ positively selected. The receptors originated from a man in his late teens or twenties in good health.

The rearrangement joins TRBV27 to TRBJ2-3, with 8 positions matching TRBD1. This CDR3 contains 15 residues. V was clipped by 6 bases and J by 1 base; unmatched bases: 6. CDR1 and CDR2 from the germline V gene are MNHEY and SMNVEV (reference sequence). CDR3 loop: CASRGDRLRTDTQYF. CDR3 nucleotide sequence: TGTGCCAGCAGGGGGGACAGGCTGCGCACAGATACGCAGTATTTT.

This chain links TRBV6-5 with TRBJ1-4; 7 nucleotides align to TRBD1. CDR3 length equals 15 residues. From germline, CDR1 is MNHEY and CDR2 SVGAGI. V dropped 2 bases and J dropped 0; count of bases not matched to a gene: 0. The CDR3 bases are TGTGCCAGCAGTTACGGACAGGCAACTAATGAAAAACTGTTTTTT. This encodes CASSYGQATNEKLFF.

This clone was observed a handful of times. The chain joins TRBV28 to TRBJ2-7, with TRBD2 matching 7 bases. This CDR3 is 13 amino acids long. Unmatched junction bases numbered 7, after V lost 8 bases and J lost 3 bases. The germline V gene encodes CDR1 MDHEN and CDR2 SYDVKM. The CDR3 nucleotides read TGTGCCAGCTTAAAGGCGGGGGTCTACGAGCAGTACTTC. Translation gives CASLKAGVYEQYF.

V usage is TRBV19 and J usage is TRBJ2-3, with D possibly matching TRBD2 (6 bases). Germline CDR1 and CDR2: LNHDA and SQIVND (reference sequence). The CDR3 is made up of 14 amino acids. V was cut by 4 bases and J by 0 bases, with 8 bases left in between. The CDR3 region is CASSSSGSTDTQYF. Written as DNA, the CDR3 is TGTGCCAGTAGTAGTAGCGGTAGCACAGATACGCAGTATTTT.

V is TRBV30 and J is TRBJ2-2; D is uncertain. Trimming pared 3 bases from V and 7 bases from J, leaving 12 bases between. The CDR3 length is 13 residues. Looked up from germline, CDR1 is GTSNPN and CDR2 is SVGIG (reference sequence). For the CDR3, the DNA is TGTGCCTGGAGCGCCGACTTCATCGGGGAGCTGTTTTTT. Translating it yields CAWSADFIGELFF.

The chain employs TRBV5-1 and TRBJ1-1; TRBD1 aligns across 9 bases. The CDR3 is 14 residues long. Germline V gene lookup returns CDR1 SGHRS and CDR2 YFSETQ. Losses at the gene ends were 4 bases for V and 3 bases for J; bases not matched to a gene: 4. The CDR3 DNA is TGCGCCAGCAGCATGGACAGGGGAGACACTGAAGCTTTCTTT. Translating it yields CASSMDRGDTEAFF.

The chain joins TRBV9 to TRBJ2-7; D not resolved. The germline V gene has CDR1 SGDLS and CDR2 YYNGEE. V lost 3 bases, J lost 1 base, and 14 bases lay in between. The CDR3 runs 15 residues. This CDR3 reads CASSAQLTPSYEQYF. CDR3 DNA sequence: TGTGCCAGCAGCGCACAGTTGACGCCATCCTACGAGCAGTACTTC.

This clone has just one count. The chain recombines TRBV10-3 with TRBJ2-2; TRBD2 agrees at 9 bases. The germline CDR1 and CDR2 sequences are ENHRY and SYGVKD. With V trimmed by 4 bases and J by 0 bases, 3 bases remained unmatched. CDR3 length: 16 residues. CDR3 bases: TGTGCCATCAGTGGGAGCGGGGGGACGAACACCGGGGAGCTGTTTTTT. Protein sequence: CAISGSGGTNTGELFF.

Here the CDR3 reads CAIGPTGAETQYF. The CDR3 DNA sequence: TGTGCCATCGGACCCACGGGAGCAGAGACCCAGTACTTC. The chain couples TRBV10-3 to TRBJ2-5; D may be TRBD2 (6 bases). Trimming left V 8 bases short and J 4 bases short, with 14 bases between. This CDR3 is built from 13 residues. The germline V gene has CDR1 ENHRY and CDR2 SYGVKD.

The chain carries TRBV5-4 and TRBJ1-1; weak D call: TRBD1 (5 bases). Trimming removed 2 bases at V and 1 base at J, with 9 bases between. The CDR3 has 14 residues. Germline V gene sequence: CDR1 SGHNT, CDR2 YYREEE (reference sequence). As DNA, the CDR3 is TGTGCCAGCAGCTTTCAAGGGGCGAACACTGAAGCTTTCTTT. This gives the protein CASSFQGANTEAFF.

This chain connects TRBV5-1 to TRBJ2-7; 7 nucleotides align to TRBD1. V gave up 4 bases and J gave up 2 bases; unmatched junction bases: 6. The CDR3 is made up of 14 amino acids. Germline-derived CDR1 and CDR2 are SGHRS and YFSETQ. CDR3 in amino acids: CASSGTDLTYEQYF. CDR3 nucleotides: TGCGCCAGCAGCGGGACAGACCTAACCTACGAGCAGTACTTC.

The chain employs TRBV5-4 and TRBJ2-4, with D possibly being TRBD2 (6 bases). CDR3 size: 19 residues. Looked up from germline, CDR1 is SGHNT and CDR2 is YYREEE (reference sequence). Trimming removed 4 bases from V and 9 bases from J, with 32 bases in between. The CDR3: CASSQAGGGDAGRRGIQYF. The DNA for the CDR3 is TGTGCCAGCAGCCAGGCAGGAGGAGGGGATGCAGGCCGGAGGGGCATTCAGTACTTC.

The rearrangement links TRBV6-6 to TRBJ2-5, with D tentatively TRBD2 (6 bases). CDR1 is MNHNY, CDR2 SVGAGI, per germline (reference sequence). V lost 7 bases and J lost 7, with 22 bases in between. This CDR3 spans 15 amino acids. CDR3 bases: TGTGCCAGCATGGAAATAGCGGTCCCCTTGAGGACCCAGTACTTC. It is translated as CASMEIAVPLRTQYF.

Remarks on this clone: The same CDR3 can be traced to other DNA sequences in this sample. The chain is built from TRBV6-5 and TRBJ1-6; the D is unclear. The CDR3 contains 16 residues. Trimming took 0 bases from V and 0 from J, leaving 6 bases between them. Germline-derived CDR1 and CDR2 are MNHEY and SVGAGI. CDR3 nucleotide sequence: TGTGCCAGCAGTTACTCAGGGAGCTCCTATAATTCACCCCTCCACTTT. Its translation is CASSYSGSSYNSPLHF.

The chain uses TRBV28 and TRBJ2-7; D remains ambiguous. This CDR3 contains 16 residues. In germline, CDR1 is MDHEN, CDR2 SYDVKM. V was clipped by 5 bases and J by 1 base, with 18 bases between them. The CDR3 loop reads CASSNYRQLTSYEQYF. The CDR3 coding sequence is TGTGCCAGCAGTAACTATAGGCAGCTTACTTCCTACGAGCAGTACTTC. Looking up the rest from reference TRBV28 and TRBJ2-7 gives the full variable domain: DVKVTQSSRYLVKRTGEKVFLECVQDMDHENMFWYRQDPGLGLRLIYFSYDVKMKEKGDIPEGYSVSREKKERFSLILESASTNQTSMYLCASSNYRQLTSYEQYFGPGTRLTVT.

J is TRBJ1-6 and V is TRBV28; tentative D call: TRBD1 (5 bases). Trimming took off 8 bases at V and 6 bases at J, with 17 bases between the two ends. The CDR3 runs to 15 residues. Germline V gives CDR1 MDHEN, CDR2 SYDVKM. CDR3 residues: CASAPGGGPNSPLHF. In nucleotides, the CDR3 is TGTGCCAGCGCCCCCGGGGGAGGACCTAATTCACCCCTCCACTTT.

This clone was detected only once. V and J are TRBV4-1 and TRBJ1-1; D gene unclear. Germline V gene lookup returns CDR1 MGHRA and CDR2 YSYEKL. There are 13 residues in the CDR3. With 3 bases removed from V and 2 bases from J, the gap between germline ends came to 7 bases. The CDR3 region is CASSQGFNTEAFF. The CDR3 DNA follows: TGCGCCAGCAGCCAGGGATTTAACACTGAAGCTTTCTTT.

The chain recombines TRBV6-5 with TRBJ2-1, with D possibly TRBD2 on 6 matching bases. The CDR3 loop spans 13 amino acids. Trimming stripped 7 bases from V and 6 bases from J, with 13 bases between. Germline V gene data show CDR1 as MNHEY and CDR2 as SVGAGI. Here the CDR3 reads CASTPPGGNEQFF. The CDR3 DNA is TGTGCCAGCACCCCCCCCGGGGGCAATGAGCAGTTCTTC.

The J gene is TRBJ2-7, the V gene TRBV6-1; 13 nucleotides agree with TRBD2. The CDR3 totals 14 residues. CDR1 and CDR2 from the germline V gene are MNHNS and SASEGT. Trimming at V came to 7 bases and at J to 2 bases, leaving 2 bases not matched to a gene. CDR3 region: CASKTSGGTYEQYF. CDR3 in DNA: TGTGCCAGCAAGACTAGCGGGGGGACCTACGAGCAGTACTTC.

Remarks on this clone: This CDR3 is also generated by other DNA sequences in the sample. The V gene is TRBV5-4, the J gene TRBJ2-6; D call uncertain. From germline, CDR1 is SGHNT and CDR2 YYREEE (reference sequence). This CDR3 spans 15 amino acids. Trimming removed 0 bases from V and 0 bases from J, with 4 bases in between. The DNA of the CDR3 is TGTGCCAGCAGCTTGGGAAACTCTGGGGCCAACGTCCTGACTTTC. Encoded protein: CASSLGNSGANVLTF.

The rearrangement joins TRBV10-1 to TRBJ2-3; TRBD1 matches at 7 bases. CDR3 length: 15 residues. J gave up 3 bases and V 1 base, and 4 bases lay outside the gene matches. The germline CDR1 and CDR2 sequences are WNHNN and SYGVQD (reference sequence). CDR3 in DNA: TGCGCCAGCAGTGAGTTGGGACAGAAAACAGATACGCAGTATTTT. Residues: CASSELGQKTDTQYF.

Note on this clone: This CDR3 is also generated by other DNA sequences in the sample. The chain uses TRBV28 and TRBJ1-4; no definite D call. The germline V gene has CDR1 MDHEN and CDR2 SYDVKM. Trimming removed 5 bases at V and 5 bases at J, with 12 bases between. CDR3 length: 14 amino acids. CDR3 in DNA: TGTGCCAGCAGTCTCCGTGGGCCGAATGAAAAACTGTTTTTT. Its translation is CASSLRGPNEKLFF.

The V gene is TRBV6-5, the J gene TRBJ1-1, with D possibly being TRBD1 (5 bases). The CDR3 contains 13 residues. Germline V gene data show CDR1 as MNHEY and CDR2 as SVGAGI. Trimming shortened V by 6 bases and J by 7 bases, and 15 bases separated the two germline ends. The DNA for the CDR3 is TGTGCCAGCAGGAGAGCAGGGATCGATGAAGCTTTCTTT. Protein: CASRRAGIDEAFF.

J is TRBJ1-3 and V is TRBV6-6; D unresolved. Germline V gives CDR1 MNHNY, CDR2 SVGAGI (reference sequence). The V gene lost 11 bases and the J gene lost 0 bases, with 11 bases spanning the gap. This CDR3 comprises 13 residues. CDR3 sequence: CACTPRSGNTIYF. CDR3 nucleotide sequence: TGTGCCTGTACACCCCGCTCTGGAAACACCATATATTTT.